A single T cell receptor (beta chain) is shown here with its context. The sample originates from a study of CD8 T cells in Susac syndrome. CDR3 length: 13 residues. V was pared by 4 bases and J by 4 bases, with 3 bases of the junction left unmatched. Looked up from germline, CDR1 is SGHDT and CDR2 is YYEEEE. Stable or active relapsing-remitting multiple sclerosis, untreated and meeting revised McDonald criteria, defined the controls. The authors negatively isolated CD8+ and CD4+ T cells and FACS-enriched TEMRA cells. The RNA input was roughly 0.5 to 1 ug, and it was reverse transcribed with random hexamers. TCRdb reprocessed the immunoSEQ multiplex PCR reads via MiXCR and lists one record per CDR3 protein. The sample yields 150,000 to 190,000 distinct CDR3 sequences, around 95% seen once.

This receptor was taken from a human donor with multiple sclerosis. Sequenced material: CD8+ T cells from PBMCs. The rearrangement links TRBV5-6 to TRBJ1-1; 8 bases are a match to TRBD1. CDR3 nucleotide sequence: TGTGCCAGCAGCACAGGACAGGGCACTGAAGCTTTCTTT. Its translation is CASSTGQGTEAFF. The variable domain in full, completed from reference TRBV5-6 and TRBJ1-1, reads DAGVTQSPTHLIKTRGQQVTLRCSPKSGHDTVSWYQQALGQGPQFIFQYYEEEERQRGNFPDRFSGHQFPNYSSELNVNALLLGDSALYLCASSTGQGTEAFFGQGTRLTVV.